Below, 17 T cell receptor beta chains from the same sample are listed, as sequenced in a study of cytomegalovirus exposure and HLA in healthy donors. The primer mix had 60 Vbeta and 13 Jbeta primers. Data came from immunoSEQ multiplex PCR; TCRdb stores just in-frame clones and leaves some out. The sample table sets out under 200,000 clones. Input material: PBMCs. The receptors originated from a man under 40 in good health and CMV-seronegative.

This chain links TRBV7-2 with TRBJ1-2, with TRBD1 identical over 12 bases. V lost 4 bases, J lost 7 bases, and 10 bases stayed unmatched. This CDR3 has 16 residues. The germline CDR1 and CDR2 sequences are SGHTA and FQGNSA. CDR3 coding DNA: TGTGCCAGCAGCTCTTCCGGGACAGGGGGCAGCTTTGGCTACACCTTC. It translates to CASSSSGTGGSFGYTF.

The chain combines TRBV10-3 with TRBJ1-2; D is unresolved. The CDR3 totals 12 residues. The germline V gene has CDR1 ENHRY and CDR2 SYGVKD. Trimming removed 3 bases from V and 8 bases from J, with 10 bases in between. The CDR3 protein is CAISEGGGGYTF. For the CDR3, the DNA is TGTGCCATCAGTGAAGGAGGAGGCGGCTACACCTTC.

This chain uses TRBV7-9 with TRBJ1-1; 9 nucleotides align to TRBD1. After removal of 5 bases from V and 1 base from J, the junction contained 5 bases not matched to a gene. This CDR3 has 15 residues. The germline V gene has CDR1 SEHNR and CDR2 FQNEAQ (reference sequence). CDR3 residues: CASSGTQGANTEAFF. CDR3 sequence (DNA): TGTGCCAGCAGCGGGACACAGGGGGCGAACACTGAAGCTTTCTTT.

The rearrangement uses TRBV6-5 and TRBJ1-1; possible D gene TRBD1, 6 bases. Per germline, CDR1 MNHEY and CDR2 SVGAGI. This CDR3 contains 14 residues. V was trimmed by 2 bases and J by 4 bases, leaving 11 bases between them. CDR3 region: CASSYAGGATEAFF. CDR3 DNA sequence: TGTGCCAGCAGTTACGCGGGGGGGGCCACTGAAGCTTTCTTT.

DNA of the CDR3: TGCACCAGCAGCCAAGATGGGGCAGGGGAGAGGTCGTTACCCTACGAGCAGTACTTC. It specifies CTSSQDGAGERSLPYEQYF. The chain employs TRBV1 and TRBJ2-7; no check of the table's D call, TRBD1, against the DNA was made. TRBV1 is assigned pseudogene status. The CDR3 loop spans 19 amino acids.

The V call is TRBV9, the J call TRBJ2-7, with D possibly TRBD2 on 6 matching bases. The V end was cut by 1 base, the J end by 2 bases, with 10 bases between. The CDR3 runs to 14 residues. Germline values: CDR1 SGDLS, CDR2 YYNGEE. In DNA, the CDR3 is TGTGCCAGCAGCGTAACCGGGGAGGCCTACGAGCAGTACTTC. Translation gives CASSVTGEAYEQYF.

The J gene is TRBJ1-5, the V gene TRBV2, with no clear D. Germline CDR1 reads SNHLY; CDR2 reads FYNNEI. With 1 base removed from V and 3 bases from J, the gap between germline ends came to 10 bases. CDR3 length equals 15 residues. The CDR3 sequence: CASSEGPYLNQPQHF. The CDR3 region has the DNA TGTGCCAGCAGTGAAGGCCCCTATCTCAATCAGCCCCAGCATTTT.

The chain combines TRBV6-5 with TRBJ1-1; no definite D call. Germline V gene data show CDR1 as MNHEY and CDR2 as SVGAGI. This CDR3 has 13 residues. Trimming removed 10 bases from V and 8 bases from J, with 20 bases in between. In DNA, the CDR3 is TGTGCCACGACGCTTAGCCTGAATACCGAAGCTTTCTTT. Translated, it gives CATTLSLNTEAFF.

This chain links TRBV2 with TRBJ2-3; 7 nucleotides line up with TRBD2. Germline assignment: CDR1 SNHLY and CDR2 FYNNEI. The CDR3 length is 14 residues. The chain's CDR3 is CAGRGVASTDTQYF. The CDR3 DNA sequence: TGTGCAGGACGGGGGGTTGCTAGCACAGATACGCAGTATTTT.

Here the CDR3 reads CSVESGSPYEQYF. The CDR3 nucleotides are TGCAGCGTTGAATCCGGGAGTCCCTACGAGCAGTACTTC. V usage is TRBV29-1 and J usage is TRBJ2-7, with a weak D call TRBD2 (6 bases). CDR1 is SQVTM, CDR2 ANQGSEA, per germline. V lost 2 bases and J 2 bases, leaving 10 bases between the germline ends. This CDR3 is built from 13 residues.

The chain couples TRBV19 to TRBJ2-3; tentatively, D is TRBD2 (6 bases). Trimming stripped 3 bases from V and 0 bases from J, with 10 bases between. Germline assignment: CDR1 LNHDA and CDR2 SQIVND (reference sequence). The CDR3 is 15 residues long. CDR3 sequence reads: CASSIDGGSTDTQYF. CDR3 nucleotide sequence: TGTGCCAGTAGTATCGACGGGGGTAGCACAGATACGCAGTATTTT.

This chain uses TRBV5-4 with TRBJ2-3; 7 nucleotides line up with TRBD1. Per germline, CDR1 SGHNT and CDR2 YYREEE (reference sequence). J gave up 3 bases and V 4 bases, and 14 bases lay outside the gene matches. This CDR3 is 17 amino acids long. This CDR3 reads CASSLLPTGTLTDTQYF. CDR3 DNA: TGTGCCAGCAGCCTACTCCCGACAGGGACCCTGACAGATACGCAGTATTTT.

The chain couples TRBV28 to TRBJ1-6; TRBD1 is a possible D gene (5 bases). V gave up 5 bases and J gave up 2 bases, with 10 bases separating them. This CDR3 spans 15 amino acids. Germline-derived CDR1 and CDR2 are MDHEN and SYDVKM. The CDR3 DNA sequence: TGTGCCAGCAGTCCCAGACAGACCTATAATTCACCCCTCCACTTT. As protein: CASSPRQTYNSPLHF.

The V call is TRBV19, the J call TRBJ1-4, with D perhaps TRBD1 (6 bases). CDR3 length equals 17 residues. V lost 6 bases and J 1 base, leaving 18 bases between the germline ends. Germline-derived CDR1 and CDR2 are LNHDA and SQIVND (reference sequence). The CDR3 loop is CASREIPQGGTNEKLFF. The CDR3 region has the DNA TGTGCCAGTAGGGAGATACCACAGGGTGGAACTAATGAAAAACTGTTTTTT.

The rearrangement uses TRBV18 and TRBJ1-6; 9 bases map to TRBD1. Germline CDR1 and CDR2: KGHSH and LQKENI. Unmatched junction bases numbered 6, after V lost 5 bases and J lost 7 bases. The CDR3 is 15 amino acids. The CDR3 loop reads CASSDGQGTNSPLHF. The CDR3 coding sequence is TGTGCCAGCTCAGACGGACAGGGGACGAATTCACCCCTCCACTTT. The full variable domain, with the rest looked up from reference TRBV18 and TRBJ1-6, is NAGVMQNPRHLVRRRGQEARLRCSPMKGHSHVYWYRQLPEEGLKFMVYLQKENIIDESGMPKERFSAEFPKEGPSILRIQQVVRGDSAAYFCASSDGQGTNSPLHFGNGTRLTVT.

The V gene is TRBV29-1, the J gene TRBJ2-1; a possible D gene is TRBD2 (5 bases). V dropped 4 bases and J dropped 9 bases, with 16 bases sitting between them. The CDR3 consists of 13 residues. The germline gives CDR1 SQVTM, CDR2 ANQGSEA. The DNA of the CDR3 is TGCAGCGTTGTCCGGACCCAACGGGGTGAGCAGTTCTTC. Encoded protein: CSVVRTQRGEQFF.

The chain recombines TRBV4-1 with TRBJ2-1; 7 bases map to TRBD1. The CDR3 is 14 amino acids. Trimming cost V 7 bases and J 5 bases; bases outside gene matches: 8. Per germline, CDR1 MGHRA and CDR2 YSYEKL. Written as DNA, the CDR3 is TGCGCCAGCACCACAGGGGCTCAACACAATGAGCAGTTCTTC. Amino acids: CASTTGAQHNEQFF.